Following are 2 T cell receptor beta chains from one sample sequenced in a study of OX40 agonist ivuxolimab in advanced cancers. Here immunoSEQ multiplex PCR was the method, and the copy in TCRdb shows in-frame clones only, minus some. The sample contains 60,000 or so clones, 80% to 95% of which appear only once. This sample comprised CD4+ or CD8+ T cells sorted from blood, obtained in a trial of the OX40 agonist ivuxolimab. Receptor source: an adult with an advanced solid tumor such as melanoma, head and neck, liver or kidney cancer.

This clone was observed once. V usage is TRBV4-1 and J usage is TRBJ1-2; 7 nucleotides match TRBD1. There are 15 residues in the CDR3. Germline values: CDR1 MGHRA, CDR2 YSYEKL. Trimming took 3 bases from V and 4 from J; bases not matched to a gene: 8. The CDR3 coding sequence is TGCGCCAGCAGCCATGACAGGGCTTTGGGCTATGGCTACACCTTC. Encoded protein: CASSHDRALGYGYTF.

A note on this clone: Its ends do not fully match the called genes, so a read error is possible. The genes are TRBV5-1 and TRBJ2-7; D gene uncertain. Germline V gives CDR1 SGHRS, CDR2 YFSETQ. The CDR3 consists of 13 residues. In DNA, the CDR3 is TGTGCCAGCAGCTTTTGGCAGTTCGACGAGCAGTACTTC. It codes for CASSFWQFDEQYF.